The present entry profiles one T cell receptor (beta chain) with its context. Germline CDR1 and CDR2: SEHNR and FQNEAQ (reference sequence). The J segment lost 2 bases and the V segment lost 5 bases, leaving 3 bases of the junction unmatched. CDR3 length: 15 residues. Assay: immunoSEQ multiplex PCR; the TCRdb copy retains only in-frame clones and omits some. This table has some 270,000 clones, around 86% appearing once. These data come from a study of blood T cell repertoires in COVID-19. Study background: Samples representing acute and convalescent COVID-19 were sourced from the United States, Italy and Spain.

Sequenced material: peripheral blood. The V call is TRBV7-9, the J call TRBJ2-6; 7 bases are shared with TRBD1. This clonotype originated in a man aged 40-49 years with active or convalescent COVID-19. CDR3 loop: CASSPTGAGANVLTF. CDR3 coding DNA: TGTGCCAGCAGCCCAACAGGGGCTGGGGCCAACGTCCTGACTTTC.